Ten or more counts support the clone carrying this T cell receptor beta chain. The data derive from a study of neurological immune-mediated disorders. The CDR3 is 16 amino acids. After removal of 7 bases from V and 1 base from J, the junction contained 12 bases not matched to a gene. Germline V gene data show CDR1 as SGHVS and CDR2 as FQNEAQ. Sample time point: longitudinal time-point 3. TCRdb used MiXCR to reprocess the 5' RACE reads, holding one entry per CDR3 protein. The data hold around 53,000 distinct CDR3 sequences, with about 8% observed a single time. This receptor was obtained from a woman aged 40 to 50 in good health. Input material: PBMCs. The chain uses TRBV7-8 and TRBJ1-2; 7 bases fit TRBD1. CDR3 nucleotide sequence: TGTGCCAGCACAAGAGGGGGACAGCGGGATAACTATGGCTACACCTTC. Translating gives CASTRGGQRDNYGYTF.